A selection of T cell receptor beta chains follows, all from one sample in a study of blood T cell repertoires in COVID-19. Profiled with immunoSEQ multiplex PCR; TCRdb holds only in-frame clones, not every one. The sample holds around 61,000 clones, 86% seen once. The sample comprised peripheral blood. The origin of the receptors is a man between 50 and 59 years old with active COVID-19. CDR3s leave out the opening cysteine and the closing phenylalanine or tryptophan.

j_call: TRBJ1-1
v_call: TRBV30
cdr3_aa: AWSFTGNTEAF

j_call: TRBJ2-5
v_call: TRBV4-2
cdr3_aa: ASSQGTGQAQETQY

j_call: TRBJ2-4
v_call: TRBV12-3/TRBV12-4
cdr3_aa: ASILGITGIQY

j_call: TRBJ2-2
v_call: TRBV4-1
cdr3_aa: ASSQDSAVMAGELF

j_call: TRBJ2-1
v_call: TRBV6-2/TRBV6-3
cdr3_aa: ASSYQSGRGNEQF

j_call: TRBJ2-3
v_call: TRBV3-1/TRBV3-2
cdr3_aa: ASSQLLAVSRADTQY

j_call: TRBJ2-7
v_call: TRBV5-4
cdr3_aa: ASSSGLAEGYEQY

j_call: TRBJ1-6
v_call: TRBV7-3
cdr3_aa: ASSPGTPRGSPLH

j_call: TRBJ2-5
v_call: TRBV5-1
cdr3_aa: ASSLGAGGETQY

j_call: TRBJ1-1
v_call: TRBV9
cdr3_aa: ASSVEGNTEAF

j_call: TRBJ1-1
v_call: TRBV14
cdr3_aa: ASSPGRDKKAF